Each of the 21 T cell receptor beta chains below was sequenced from the same sample in a study of shared clonotypes between healthy human individuals. Naive CD8 populations comprised CD45RO-negative cells positively selected for CCR7, excluding terminally differentiated effector memory CD45RA+ cells. Only in-frame clones appear in the TCRdb table, and some are missing; sequencing was by immunoSEQ multiplex PCR. The sample holds fewer than 800,000 clones; 92% are singletons and the top ten take approximately 25%. The sequenced material came from naive CD8+ T cells sorted from blood. Receptors were obtained from a man aged 25 to 40 in good health.

The rearrangement links TRBV20-1 to TRBJ2-7; D gene unclear. Trimming took off 6 bases at V and 3 bases at J, with 9 bases between the two ends. The CDR3 spans 11 residues. CDR1 is DFQATT, CDR2 SNEGSKA, per germline (reference sequence). As DNA, the CDR3 is TGCAGTGCCCCGTCTTACTACGAGCAGTACTTC. It is translated as CSAPSYYEQYF.

This clone was observed once. This chain connects TRBV6-1 to TRBJ2-7; TRBD1 matches 10 bases. Germline values: CDR1 MNHNS, CDR2 SASEGT. The CDR3 extends over 15 amino acids. V shed 5 bases and J 2 bases; nucleotides not matched to a gene: 6. This CDR3 reads CASSKDRGAAYEQYF. The CDR3 coding sequence is TGTGCCAGCAGTAAGGACAGGGGGGCCGCCTACGAGCAGTACTTC.

The chain links TRBV15 to TRBJ2-1; TRBD1 matches at 9 bases. There are 13 residues in the CDR3. Germline values: CDR1 LNHNV, CDR2 YYDKDF (reference sequence). Trimming cost V 9 bases and J 5 bases; bases outside gene matches: 5. CDR3 DNA: TGTGCCACGCGGACAGGGGCCAACAATGAGCAGTTCTTC. Its protein is CATRTGANNEQFF.

The chain employs TRBV15 and TRBJ1-1; D may be TRBD1 (5 bases). V was trimmed by 1 base and J by 0 bases, leaving 18 bases between them. The V gene's germline CDR1 is LNHNV and CDR2 YYDKDF (reference sequence). This CDR3 region has 18 residues. CDR3 bases: TGTGCCACCAGCAGAGGCCGAGTAATCGGACAAGTGAACACTGAAGCTTTCTTT. Its translation: CATSRGRVIGQVNTEAFF.

V usage is TRBV6-1 and J usage is TRBJ2-7; D may correspond to TRBD1 or TRBD2 (7 bases each). Looked up from germline, CDR1 is MNHNS and CDR2 is SASEGT. V lost 8 bases and J 6 bases, leaving 23 bases between the germline ends. The CDR3 has 15 residues. The CDR3 here is CASPPGGVGNGEQYF. CDR3 nucleotides: TGTGCCAGCCCGCCAGGGGGGGTCGGGAATGGCGAGCAGTACTTC.

The chain is built from TRBV11-2 and TRBJ1-2; 9 nucleotides agree with TRBD1. CDR3 size: 13 residues. Trimming at V came to 5 bases and at J to 5 bases, leaving 3 bases not matched to a gene. CDR1 and CDR2 from the germline V gene are SGHAT and FQNNGV. CDR3 nucleotides: TGTGCCAGCAGCCCCGGGACAGGGTATGGCTACACCTTC. It encodes CASSPGTGYGYTF.

In this sample, this clone turned up a few times. This sample includes further DNA sequences coding for the same CDR3. The chain employs TRBV27 and TRBJ1-1; weak D call: TRBD1 (5 bases). The germline CDR1 and CDR2 sequences are MNHEY and SMNVEV (reference sequence). Trimming took off 3 bases at V and 4 bases at J, with 9 bases between the two ends. This CDR3 has 13 amino acids. CDR3 amino acids: CASSLGRATEAFF. The CDR3 nucleotides read TGTGCCAGCAGTTTGGGCAGGGCCACTGAAGCTTTCTTT.

The chain links TRBV23-1 to TRBJ2-7; the match to TRBD2 covers 12 bases. TRBV23-1 counts as an open reading frame of uncertain function. V dropped 10 bases and J dropped 3; count of bases not matched to a gene: 10. The length of the CDR3 is 15 residues. The CDR3 here is CATNGGLAGHYEQYF. CDR3 nucleotides: TGCGCCACCAACGGGGGACTAGCGGGCCACTACGAGCAGTACTTC.

The CDR3 nucleotides read TGTGCCAGCAGCACCGAAGGAAGGGGGAGAGAGCAGTTCTTC. Translating it yields CASSTEGRGREQFF. This chain joins TRBV9 and TRBJ2-1; D is possibly TRBD1 (6 bases). V lost 4 bases and J 10 bases, leaving 18 bases between the germline ends. The CDR3 runs to 14 residues. Germline values: CDR1 SGDLS, CDR2 YYNGEE.

The rearrangement links TRBV7-6 to TRBJ2-3; D might be TRBD1 or TRBD2, each matching 5 bases. Germline V CDR1 and CDR2: SGHVS, FNYEAQ. CDR3 size: 14 residues. V was shortened by 4 bases and J by 9 bases, with 17 bases between the two germline ends. CDR3 protein: CASSSRFGDLTQYF. The DNA for the CDR3 is TGTGCCAGCAGCTCACGATTTGGGGACCTCACGCAGTATTTT.

V is TRBV11-2 and J is TRBJ2-1, with D possibly TRBD2 on 5 matching bases. V lost 2 bases, J lost 0 bases, and 14 bases lay in between. The germline CDR1 and CDR2 sequences are SGHAT and FQNNGV. The CDR3 runs 17 residues. The CDR3 DNA reads TGTGCCAGCAGCTTACTCCTAGCACCGAGCTCCTACAATGAGCAGTTCTTC. Translating it yields CASSLLLAPSSYNEQFF.

The CDR3 reads CASSYAGENTDTQYF. CDR3 nucleotide sequence: TGTGCCAGCAGTTACGCTGGGGAAAACACAGATACGCAGTATTTT. The chain couples TRBV6-5 to TRBJ2-3; no definite D call. Germline CDR1 reads MNHEY; CDR2 reads SVGAGI. Trimming shortened V by 2 bases and J by 2 bases, and 11 bases separated the two germline ends. The CDR3 is 15 amino acids.

The V call is TRBV15, the J call TRBJ2-7; possible D gene TRBD2, 5 bases. The length of the CDR3 is 14 residues. CDR1 and CDR2 from the germline V gene are LNHNV and YYDKDF (reference sequence). Trimming removed 0 bases at V and 6 bases at J, with 12 bases between. The CDR3 nucleotides read TGTGCCACCAGCAGAGAGAGGCGGGCCCCCGAGCAGTACTTC. Translating it yields CATSRERRAPEQYF.

The chain has TRBV28 and TRBJ2-5; TRBD1 matches at 7 bases. This CDR3 comprises 13 residues. The J segment lost 2 bases and the V segment lost 6 bases, leaving 3 bases of the junction unmatched. The V gene's germline CDR1 is MDHEN and CDR2 SYDVKM. This chain's CDR3 is CASRKGQQETQYF. The CDR3 region has the DNA TGTGCCAGCAGGAAGGGACAGCAAGAGACCCAGTACTTC.

This rearrangement joins TRBV7-2 to TRBJ2-5, with D uncertain. The CDR3 is made up of 14 amino acids. The germline CDR1 and CDR2 sequences are SGHTA and FQGNSA. With 3 bases removed from V and 2 bases from J, the gap between germline ends came to 10 bases. In DNA form, the CDR3 reads TGTGCCAGCAGCTTTAACTACCCTCAAGAGACCCAGTACTTC. This encodes CASSFNYPQETQYF.

The V and J genes are TRBV27 and TRBJ2-2; 8 positions match TRBD1. CDR1 and CDR2 (germline): MNHEY, SMNVEV (reference sequence). This CDR3 is 14 amino acids long. V lost 5 bases and J lost 6; bases outside the gene matches: 5. The CDR3 spells CASSGQGWAGELFF. CDR3 sequence (DNA): TGTGCCAGCAGTGGACAGGGATGGGCCGGGGAGCTGTTTTTT.

In this sample, this clone turned up once. The chain has TRBV27 and TRBJ2-1, with 10 bases fitting TRBD1. After removal of 4 bases from V and 7 bases from J, the junction contained 1 base not matched to a gene. The CDR3 is made up of 13 amino acids. Germline V CDR1 and CDR2: MNHEY, SMNVEV (reference sequence). CDR3 nucleotide sequence: TGTGCCAGCAGTTCGGACAGGGGGAATGAGCAGTTCTTC. Its protein is CASSSDRGNEQFF.

The chain uses TRBV27 and TRBJ2-3; TRBD1 aligns across 8 bases. CDR1 and CDR2 from the germline V gene are MNHEY and SMNVEV (reference sequence). Unmatched junction bases numbered 5, after V lost 5 bases and J lost 1 base. The CDR3 contains 15 residues. The CDR3 spells CASSASTGGTDTQYF. The CDR3, as DNA: TGTGCCAGCAGTGCCTCGACAGGGGGCACAGATACGCAGTATTTT.

V and J are TRBV5-6 and TRBJ2-1; D is possibly TRBD1 (5 bases). CDR1 is SGHDT, CDR2 YYEEEE, per germline. Trimming removed 5 bases at V and 3 bases at J, with 12 bases between. The CDR3 totals 14 residues. The CDR3 spells CASRKWGVYNEQFF. The CDR3 nucleotides are TGTGCCAGCAGAAAATGGGGCGTCTACAATGAGCAGTTCTTC. The full variable domain, its missing parts supplied by reference TRBV5-6 and TRBJ2-1, is DAGVTQSPTHLIKTRGQQVTLRCSPKSGHDTVSWYQQALGQGPQFIFQYYEEEERQRGNFPDRFSGHQFPNYSSELNVNALLLGDSALYLCASRKWGVYNEQFFGPGTRLTVL.

To note about this clone: The identical CDR3 is also encoded by other nucleotide sequences in the sample. V usage is TRBV6-5 and J usage is TRBJ2-1; 9 nucleotides align to TRBD1. Per germline, CDR1 MNHEY and CDR2 SVGAGI. The CDR3 runs 13 residues. The V gene end was trimmed by 6 bases and the J gene end by 7 bases; junction bases not matched to a gene: 4. For the CDR3, the DNA is TGTGCCAGCAGCCCGACAGGGGGTAATGAGCAGTTCTTC. Its protein product is CASSPTGGNEQFF.

The rearrangement uses TRBV28 and TRBJ1-3, with 8 bases identical to TRBD1. Per germline, CDR1 MDHEN and CDR2 SYDVKM. The V segment lost 5 bases and the J segment 6 bases; nucleotides outside the gene matches: 12. The CDR3 sequence is 16 residues long. CDR3 amino acids: CASSPGTGRRQNTIYF. CDR3 DNA: TGTGCCAGCAGTCCCGGGACAGGAAGGAGGCAAAACACCATATATTTT.